This is a list of T cell receptor beta chains from one sample in a study of shared clonotypes between healthy human individuals. Repertoires were generated with immunoSEQ multiplex PCR, while TCRdb's copy carries only in-frame clones and drops some. The sample yields 2 million to 3 million clones, roughly 93% seen once. Sequences were obtained from naive CD4+ T cells from PBMCs. These receptors all stem from a man aged 18 to 29 in good health. Some clones in this sample may be carry-over from other donors' samples. Both conserved end residues are part of each CDR3. The order of the fields is J gene, clone size, CDR3 length, V gene, D gene, CDR3 DNA, CDR3 protein. The D gene is left open where the match is weak. Part of the rows lack a size; the others show once, few, many or a class for expanded clones.

J: TRBJ1-4; size: .; length: 14; V: TRBV5-1; D: TRBD1; DNA: TGCGCCAGCAGCTTCCTGGGGACAGATGAAAAACTGTTTTTT; CDR3: CASSFLGTDEKLFF
J: TRBJ2-3; size: few; length: 16; V: TRBV2; D: .; DNA: TGTGCCAGCAGTGAAGACGTGTCGATTTTCACAGATACGCAGTATTTT; CDR3: CASSEDVSIFTDTQYF
J: TRBJ2-5; size: .; length: 15; V: TRBV7-9; D: .; DNA: TGTGCCAGCAGCTCCGGACAGTTCTTCCAAGAGACCCAGTACTTC; CDR3: CASSSGQFFQETQYF
J: TRBJ1-2; size: .; length: 15; V: TRBV11-2; D: .; DNA: TGTGCCAGCAGCCCCGGGGCAGGGAGTAACTATGGCTACACCTTC; CDR3: CASSPGAGSNYGYTF
J: TRBJ2-5; size: .; length: 14; V: TRBV5-1; D: TRBD1; DNA: TGCGCCAGCAGCTCGGGACAGGTCGGAGAGACCCAGTACTTC; CDR3: CASSSGQVGETQYF
J: TRBJ2-4; size: few; length: 15; V: TRBV28; D: .; DNA: TGTGCCAGCAGCAGCACCCTCATAGCCAAAAACATTCAGTACTTC; CDR3: CASSSTLIAKNIQYF
J: TRBJ2-7; size: .; length: 19; V: TRBV2; D: TRBD2; DNA: TGTGCCAGCAGTGAAACTCGGGCAGGGCTAGCGGGATACGAGTACGAGCAGTACTTC; CDR3: CASSETRAGLAGYEYEQYF
J: TRBJ2-5; size: .; length: 14; V: TRBV28; D: .; DNA: TGTGCCAGCAGTTCTGCCGGGGGCCAAGAGACCCAGTACTTC; CDR3: CASSSAGGQETQYF
J: TRBJ2-7; size: .; length: 13; V: TRBV5-6; D: .; DNA: TGTGCCAGCAGCCTGGACTGGAACTACGAGCAGTACTTC; CDR3: CASSLDWNYEQYF
J: TRBJ2-2; size: .; length: 13; V: TRBV25-1; D: .; DNA: TGTGCCAGCCTGAGGAATCCCACCGGGGAGCTGTTTTTT; CDR3: CASLRNPTGELFF
J: TRBJ2-3; size: .; length: 16; V: TRBV5-1; D: TRBD2; DNA: TGCGCCAGCAGCGATCCGGGACTAGCGGTCACAGATACGCAGTATTTT; CDR3: CASSDPGLAVTDTQYF
J: TRBJ2-1; size: .; length: 16; V: TRBV11-3; D: TRBD2; DNA: TGTGCCAGCAGTCGTTACGGCGGGCGGGAGGGCAATGAGCAGTTCTTC; CDR3: CASSRYGGREGNEQFF
J: TRBJ2-4; size: .; length: 19; V: TRBV10-3; D: TRBD2; DNA: TGTGCCATCAATCGGACTAGCGGGAGGACAGGGAGACTCAAAAACATTCAGTACTTC; CDR3: CAINRTSGRTGRLKNIQYF
J: TRBJ2-5; size: .; length: 15; V: TRBV7-7; D: TRBD1; DNA: TGTGCCAGCAGCCCCCGACAGGGGGTCCAAGAGACCCAGTACTTC; CDR3: CASSPRQGVQETQYF
J: TRBJ1-2; size: .; length: 12; V: TRBV28; D: .; DNA: TGTGCCAGCAATTCTGGCGGCTATGGCTACACCTTC; CDR3: CASNSGGYGYTF
J: TRBJ1-1; size: .; length: 14; V: TRBV18; D: .; DNA: TGTGCCAGCTCACCACCGTCAAAGGGGGGTGAAGCTTTCTTT; CDR3: CASSPPSKGGEAFF
J: TRBJ2-1; size: .; length: 16; V: TRBV27; D: TRBD1; DNA: TGTGCCAGCAGAACTAGGGGGCGGAACTCCTACAATGAGCAGTTCTTC; CDR3: CASRTRGRNSYNEQFF
J: TRBJ1-2; size: .; length: 13; V: TRBV7-9; D: TRBD1; DNA: TGTGCCAGCAGCTTTGACAGGGCGGATGGCTACACCTTC; CDR3: CASSFDRADGYTF
J: TRBJ1-1; size: .; length: 17; V: TRBV5-1; D: .; DNA: TGCGCCAGCAGCTTGTGGGGGCAACAGGGCTGGAACACTGAAGCTTTCTTT; CDR3: CASSLWGQQGWNTEAFF
J: TRBJ1-2; size: once; length: 16; V: TRBV5-6; D: TRBD1; DNA: TGTGCCAGCAGCTTGGCAGACAGGGTTAGGATCTATGGCTACACCTTC; CDR3: CASSLADRVRIYGYTF
J: TRBJ2-1; size: .; length: 15; V: TRBV7-7; D: TRBD2; DNA: TGTGCCAGCAGCGTGATGTCCGGGACTATGTATGAGCAGTTCTTC; CDR3: CASSVMSGTMYEQFF
J: TRBJ2-1; size: .; length: 14; V: TRBV7-2; D: TRBD1; DNA: TGTGCCAGCAGCTTAACATCAGGGGGCGATGAGCAGTTCTTC; CDR3: CASSLTSGGDEQFF
J: TRBJ1-2; size: .; length: 13; V: TRBV18; D: .; DNA: TGTGCCAGCCAAATCGGGGGCGGAGATGGCTACACCTTC; CDR3: CASQIGGGDGYTF
J: TRBJ2-1; size: .; length: 15; V: TRBV7-8; D: TRBD2; DNA: TGTGCCAGCAGCCTACGACTAGCGGGAATCTATGAGCAGTTCTTC; CDR3: CASSLRLAGIYEQFF
J: TRBJ2-3; size: .; length: 15; V: TRBV4-1; D: .; DNA: TGCGCCAGCAGCCCAAATTCGGGGGCGAGAGATACGCAGTATTTT; CDR3: CASSPNSGARDTQYF
J: TRBJ2-7; size: .; length: 15; V: TRBV5-4; D: TRBD2; DNA: TGTGCCAGCAGCTTCCTCGTGGTAGCGGGAGGTGAGCAGTACTTC; CDR3: CASSFLVVAGGEQYF
J: TRBJ2-7; size: once; length: 16; V: TRBV19; D: .; DNA: TGTGCCAGTAGTCAACAGGGAGAGCGCCGCTCCTACGAGCAGTACTTC; CDR3: CASSQQGERRSYEQYF
J: TRBJ1-5; size: .; length: 14; V: TRBV6-6; D: .; DNA: TGTGCCAGCACTGGCGGGGGGAACAATCAGCCCCAGCATTTT; CDR3: CASTGGGNNQPQHF
J: TRBJ2-1; size: .; length: 15; V: TRBV9; D: TRBD1; DNA: TGTGCCAGCAGCCCTCCGGGACAGGGATACAATGAGCAGTTCTTC; CDR3: CASSPPGQGYNEQFF
J: TRBJ2-3; size: once; length: 15; V: TRBV7-3; D: TRBD2; DNA: TGTGCCAGCAGCAGAACGGGACTACCCACAGATACGCAGTATTTT; CDR3: CASSRTGLPTDTQYF
J: TRBJ1-5; size: .; length: 17; V: TRBV9; D: TRBD1; DNA: TGTGCCAGCAGCGGCTGCAGGGGGTCCAGTCCCAATCAGCCCCAGCATTTT; CDR3: CASSGCRGSSPNQPQHF
J: TRBJ2-3; size: .; length: 17; V: TRBV7-9; D: .; DNA: TGTGCCAGCAGCTCCCCGGGTGGGGCTATTAGCACAGATACGCAGTATTTT; CDR3: CASSSPGGAISTDTQYF
J: TRBJ2-2; size: .; length: 14; V: TRBV5-1; D: .; DNA: TGCGCCAGCAGCTTGGCCGGCAACACCGGGGAGCTGTTTTTT; CDR3: CASSLAGNTGELFF
J: TRBJ1-2; size: .; length: 14; V: TRBV9; D: TRBD1; DNA: TGTGCCAGCAGCCCTCGACAGGGGTTCTATGGCTACACCTTC; CDR3: CASSPRQGFYGYTF
J: TRBJ1-5; size: .; length: 15; V: TRBV6-1; D: .; DNA: TGTGCCAGCACCATACAACACTTTAGCAATCAGCCCCAGCATTTT; CDR3: CASTIQHFSNQPQHF
J: TRBJ2-7; size: .; length: 11; V: TRBV18; D: .; DNA: TGTGCCTCCAAGGGACTCGCCGAGCAGTACTTC; CDR3: CASKGLAEQYF
J: TRBJ2-7; size: .; length: 13; V: TRBV6-6; D: TRBD2; DNA: TGTGCCAGCGGGCGCGGGGGAAGATACGAGCAGTACTTC; CDR3: CASGRGGRYEQYF
J: TRBJ2-1; size: .; length: 17; V: TRBV4-1; D: TRBD2; DNA: TGCGCCAGCAGCCAAGGGCTAGCGGGAGGTTCCTACAATGAGCAGTTCTTC; CDR3: CASSQGLAGGSYNEQFF
J: TRBJ1-2; size: .; length: 15; V: TRBV18; D: .; DNA: TGTGCCAGCTCACCAAAGGGGATTCAGGACTATGGCTACACCTTC; CDR3: CASSPKGIQDYGYTF
J: TRBJ1-1; size: .; length: 14; V: TRBV7-3; D: .; DNA: TGTGCCAGCAGCCTCGTTGCAATGAACACTGAAGCTTTCTTT; CDR3: CASSLVAMNTEAFF
J: TRBJ2-1; size: .; length: 15; V: TRBV7-3; D: TRBD1; DNA: TGTGCCAGCAGCCCCAGGGGGCCCTCTGGCAATGAGCAGTTCTTC; CDR3: CASSPRGPSGNEQFF
J: TRBJ2-7; size: .; length: 18; V: TRBV11-2; D: .; DNA: TGTGCCAGCAGCTTAGGGCGCGGGGCGGTTGGGGGGAACAACGAGCAGTACTTC; CDR3: CASSLGRGAVGGNNEQYF
J: TRBJ2-7; size: .; length: 14; V: TRBV2; D: .; DNA: TGTGCCAGCAAGGGTGAGGGCGGGCCCTACGAGCAGTACTTC; CDR3: CASKGEGGPYEQYF
J: TRBJ2-3; size: .; length: 14; V: TRBV6-5; D: .; DNA: TGTGCCAGCAGTTACCCCCGACAGGACGGTACGCAGTATTTT; CDR3: CASSYPRQDGTQYF
J: TRBJ1-2; size: .; length: 16; V: TRBV4-2; D: TRBD1; DNA: TGTGCCAGCAGCCAAGCTAGGACAGGGGGGAACTATGGCTACACCTTC; CDR3: CASSQARTGGNYGYTF
J: TRBJ1-3; size: .; length: 15; V: TRBV5-1; D: .; DNA: TGCGCCAGCAGCCTTATCGGGAGCTCTGGAAACACCATATATTTT; CDR3: CASSLIGSSGNTIYF
J: TRBJ1-1; size: .; length: 16; V: TRBV7-8; D: .; DNA: TGTGCCAGCAGCATCTCGACCCGGGCTCAGAACACTGAAGCTTTCTTT; CDR3: CASSISTRAQNTEAFF
J: TRBJ1-1; size: once; length: 13; V: TRBV7-2; D: .; DNA: TGTGCCAGCAGCTTAAAAACCCCCCCTGAAGCTTTCTTT; CDR3: CASSLKTPPEAFF
J: TRBJ2-1; size: once; length: 15; V: TRBV29-1; D: .; DNA: TGCAGCGTTGAAGACGACGGAAGCTCCTACAATGAGCAGTTCTTC; CDR3: CSVEDDGSSYNEQFF
J: TRBJ2-1; size: once; length: 15; V: TRBV5-6; D: .; DNA: TGTGCCAGCAGCGTACAGGTTAACTCCTACAATGAGCAGTTCTTC; CDR3: CASSVQVNSYNEQFF
J: TRBJ2-2; size: .; length: 17; V: TRBV7-9; D: TRBD1; DNA: TGTGCCAGCAGCCCAAAGGGCTCAGGGGGAAACACCGGGGAGCTGTTTTTT; CDR3: CASSPKGSGGNTGELFF